Listed here are 3 T cell receptor beta chains from one sample, sequenced in a study of blood T cell repertoires in COVID-19. Measured with immunoSEQ multiplex PCR; TCRdb has only the in-frame clones, and not every one. The sample shows 200,000 to 250,000 clones, 88% of them seen only once. Sample: PBMCs or T cells enriched from blood (not recorded which). These receptors came from a woman aged 25 to 39 who had been exposed to COVID-19.

For this clone: One junction end does not reproduce the germline sequence, and a read error may be involved. J is TRBJ2-5 and V is TRBV12-5; the match to TRBD2 covers 11 bases. Germline V gene lookup returns CDR1 LGHNT and CDR2 FRNRAP. The CDR3 consists of 15 residues. CDR3 sequence: CASAWGTSGQEAQYF. DNA of the CDR3: TGTGCTAGTGCCTGGGGGACTAGCGGCCAAGAGGCCCAGTACTTC.

The chain combines TRBV19 with TRBJ1-5, with D perhaps TRBD1 (5 bases). Germline assignment: CDR1 LNHDA and CDR2 SQIVND (reference sequence). V was pared by 3 bases and J by 0 bases, with 6 bases between. The CDR3 extends over 14 amino acids. CDR3 DNA: TGTGCCAGTAGTATGACAGATAGCAATCAGCCCCAGCATTTT. Protein: CASSMTDSNQPQHF.

The V call is TRBV4-1, the J call TRBJ2-7; 7 bases are a match to TRBD1. CDR1 and CDR2 (germline): MGHRA, YSYEKL. This CDR3 contains 16 residues. V gave up 1 base and J gave up 0 bases; unmatched junction bases: 6. The CDR3 reads CASSQVLTGDSYEQYF. The DNA for the CDR3 is TGCGCCAGCAGCCAAGTCCTTACAGGGGACTCCTACGAGCAGTACTTC.